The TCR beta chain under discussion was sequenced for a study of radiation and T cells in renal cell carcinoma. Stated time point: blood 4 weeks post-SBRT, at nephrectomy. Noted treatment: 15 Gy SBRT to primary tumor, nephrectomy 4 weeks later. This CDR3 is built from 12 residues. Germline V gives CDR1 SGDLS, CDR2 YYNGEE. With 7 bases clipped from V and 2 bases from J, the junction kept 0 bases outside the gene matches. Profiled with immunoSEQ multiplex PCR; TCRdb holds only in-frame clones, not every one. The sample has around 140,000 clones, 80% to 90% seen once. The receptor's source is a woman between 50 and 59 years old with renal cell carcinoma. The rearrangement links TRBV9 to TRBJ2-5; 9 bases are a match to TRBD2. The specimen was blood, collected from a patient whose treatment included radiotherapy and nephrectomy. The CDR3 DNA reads TGTGCCAGCGCGGGGGGGCAAGAGACCCAGTACTTC. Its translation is CASAGGQETQYF.